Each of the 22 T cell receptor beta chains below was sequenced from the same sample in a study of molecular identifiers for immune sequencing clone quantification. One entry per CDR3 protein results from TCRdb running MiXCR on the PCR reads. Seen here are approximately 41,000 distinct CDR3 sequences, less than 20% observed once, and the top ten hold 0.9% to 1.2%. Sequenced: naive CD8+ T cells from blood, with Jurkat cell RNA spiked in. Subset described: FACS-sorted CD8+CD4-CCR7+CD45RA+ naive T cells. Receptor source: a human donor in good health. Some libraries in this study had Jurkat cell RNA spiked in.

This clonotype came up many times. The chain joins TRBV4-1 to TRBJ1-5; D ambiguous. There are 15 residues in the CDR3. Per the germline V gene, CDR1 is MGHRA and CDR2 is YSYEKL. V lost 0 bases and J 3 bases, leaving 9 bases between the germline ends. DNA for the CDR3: TGCGCCAGCAGCCAAGATCGGGGTACCAATCAGCCCCAGCATTTT. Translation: CASSQDRGTNQPQHF.

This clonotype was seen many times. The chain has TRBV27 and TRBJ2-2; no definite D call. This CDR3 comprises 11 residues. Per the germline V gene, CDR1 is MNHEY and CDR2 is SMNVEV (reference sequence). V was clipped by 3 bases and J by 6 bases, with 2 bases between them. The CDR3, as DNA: TGTGCCAGCAGTTTTGCCGGGGAGCTGTTTTTT. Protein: CASSFAGELFF.

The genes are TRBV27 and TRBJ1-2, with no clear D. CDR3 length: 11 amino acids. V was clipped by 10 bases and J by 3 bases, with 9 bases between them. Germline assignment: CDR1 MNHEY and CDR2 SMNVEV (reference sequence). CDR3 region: CATHGHYGYTF. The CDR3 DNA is TGTGCCACACATGGCCACTATGGCTACACCTTC.

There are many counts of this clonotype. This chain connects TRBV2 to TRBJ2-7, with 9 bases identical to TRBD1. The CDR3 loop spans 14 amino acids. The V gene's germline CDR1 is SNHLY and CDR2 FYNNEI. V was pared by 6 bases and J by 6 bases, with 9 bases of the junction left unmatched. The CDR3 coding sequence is TGTGCCAGCAGCGCTACGAACAGGGGGCTCGAGCAGTACTTC. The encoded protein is CASSATNRGLEQYF.

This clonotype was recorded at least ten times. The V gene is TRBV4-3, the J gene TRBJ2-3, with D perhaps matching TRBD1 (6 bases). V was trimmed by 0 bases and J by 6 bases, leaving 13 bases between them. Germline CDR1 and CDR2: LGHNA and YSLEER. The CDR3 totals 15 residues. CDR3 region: CASSQDKQGPDTQYF. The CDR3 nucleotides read TGCGCCAGCAGCCAAGATAAACAGGGACCCGATACGCAGTATTTT.

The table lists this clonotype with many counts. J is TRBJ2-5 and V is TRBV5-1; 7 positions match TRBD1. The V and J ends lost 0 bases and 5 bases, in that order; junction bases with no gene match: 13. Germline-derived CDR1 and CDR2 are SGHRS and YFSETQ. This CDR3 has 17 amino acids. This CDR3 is CASSLDPTGVGFETQYF. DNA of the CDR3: TGCGCCAGCAGCTTGGACCCTACAGGGGTCGGATTTGAGACCCAGTACTTC.

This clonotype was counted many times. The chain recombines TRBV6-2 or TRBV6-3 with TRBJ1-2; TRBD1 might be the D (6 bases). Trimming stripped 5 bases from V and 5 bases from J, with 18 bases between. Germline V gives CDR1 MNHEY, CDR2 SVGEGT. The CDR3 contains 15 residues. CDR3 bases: TGTGCCAGCAGTAACCCAGAACAGGGAAGATATGGCTACACCTTC. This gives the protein CASSNPEQGRYGYTF.

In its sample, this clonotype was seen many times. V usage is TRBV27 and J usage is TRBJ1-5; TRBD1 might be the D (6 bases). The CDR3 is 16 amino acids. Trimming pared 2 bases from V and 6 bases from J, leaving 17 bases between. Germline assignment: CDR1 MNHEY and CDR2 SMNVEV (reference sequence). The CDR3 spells CASSLSGGQGGQPQHF. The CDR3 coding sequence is TGTGCCAGCAGTTTAAGCGGGGGGCAGGGTGGTCAGCCCCAGCATTTT.

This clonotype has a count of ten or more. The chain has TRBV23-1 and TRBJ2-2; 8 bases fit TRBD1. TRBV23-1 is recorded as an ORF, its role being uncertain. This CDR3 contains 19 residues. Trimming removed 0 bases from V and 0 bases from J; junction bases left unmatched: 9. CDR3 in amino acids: CASSQSLQGALTNTGELFF. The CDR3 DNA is TGCGCCAGCAGTCAATCGCTCCAGGGGGCCCTGACGAACACCGGGGAGCTGTTTTTT.

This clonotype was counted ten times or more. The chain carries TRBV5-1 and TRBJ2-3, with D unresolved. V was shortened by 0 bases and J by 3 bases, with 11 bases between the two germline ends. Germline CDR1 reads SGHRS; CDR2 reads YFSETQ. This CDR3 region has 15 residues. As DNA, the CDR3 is TGCGCCAGCAGCTTGGAGGCTAGTAGGACAGATACGCAGTATTTT. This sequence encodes CASSLEASRTDTQYF.

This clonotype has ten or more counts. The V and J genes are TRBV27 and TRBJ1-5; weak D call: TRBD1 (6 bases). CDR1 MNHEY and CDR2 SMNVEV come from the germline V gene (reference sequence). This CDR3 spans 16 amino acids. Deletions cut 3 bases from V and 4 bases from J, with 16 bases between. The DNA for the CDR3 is TGTGCCAGCAGTTTGTCTTACGGAAGGGGGAATCAGCCCCAGCATTTT. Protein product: CASSLSYGRGNQPQHF.

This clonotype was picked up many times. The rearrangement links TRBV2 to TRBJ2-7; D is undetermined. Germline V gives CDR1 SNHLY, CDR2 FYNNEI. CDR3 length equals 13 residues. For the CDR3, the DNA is TGTGCAAATCTGTCGCCGAGCTCCTACGAGCAGTACTTC. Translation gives CANLSPSSYEQYF.

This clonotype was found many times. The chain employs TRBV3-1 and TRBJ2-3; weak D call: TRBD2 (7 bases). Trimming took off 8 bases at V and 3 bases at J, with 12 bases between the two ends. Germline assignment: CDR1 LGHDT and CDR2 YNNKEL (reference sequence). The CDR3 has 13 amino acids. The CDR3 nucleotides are TGTGCCAGCTGGGGGCGGGGGACAGATACGCAGTATTTT. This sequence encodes CASWGRGTDTQYF.

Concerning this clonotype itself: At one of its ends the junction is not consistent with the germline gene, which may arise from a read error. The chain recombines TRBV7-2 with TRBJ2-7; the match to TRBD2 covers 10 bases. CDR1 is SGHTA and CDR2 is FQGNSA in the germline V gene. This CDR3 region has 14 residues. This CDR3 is CASSSTSGEYEQYF. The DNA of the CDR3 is TGCGCCAGCAGCTCTACTAGCGGGGAGTACGAGCAGTACTTC.

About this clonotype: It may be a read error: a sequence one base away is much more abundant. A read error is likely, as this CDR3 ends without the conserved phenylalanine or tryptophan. CDR3 sequence (DNA): TGTGCCAGCAGTTTTGGGAACTATGGCTACACCATC. Translated, it gives CASSFGNYGYTI. The chain uses TRBV12-3 or TRBV12-4 and TRBJ1-2; D is ambiguous. The CDR3 is 12 residues long. Trimming took off 3 bases at V and 2 bases at J, with 4 bases between the two ends.

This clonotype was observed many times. Here the CDR3 DNA reads TGTGCCAGCTCCGAAGGGACCCAGTACTTC. This gives the protein CASSEGTQYF. J is TRBJ2-5 and V is TRBV11-2, with D uncertain. Deletions cut 8 bases from V and 7 bases from J, with 8 bases between. This CDR3 comprises 10 residues. CDR1 and CDR2 (germline): SGHAT, FQNNGV.

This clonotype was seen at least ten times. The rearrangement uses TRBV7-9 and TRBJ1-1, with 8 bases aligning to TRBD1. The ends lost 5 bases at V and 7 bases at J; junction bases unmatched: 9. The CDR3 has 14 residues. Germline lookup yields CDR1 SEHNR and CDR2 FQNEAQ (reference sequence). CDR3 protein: CASSVGQGGGEAFF. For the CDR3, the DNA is TGTGCCAGCAGCGTCGGACAGGGTGGGGGTGAAGCTTTCTTT.

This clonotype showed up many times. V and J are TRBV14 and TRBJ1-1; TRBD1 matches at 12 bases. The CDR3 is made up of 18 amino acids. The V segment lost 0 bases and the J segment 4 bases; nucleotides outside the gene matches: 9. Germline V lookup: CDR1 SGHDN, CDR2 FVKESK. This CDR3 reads CASSQDKGQGAESTEAFF. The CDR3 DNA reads TGTGCCAGCAGCCAAGATAAGGGACAGGGGGCTGAGAGCACTGAAGCTTTCTTT.

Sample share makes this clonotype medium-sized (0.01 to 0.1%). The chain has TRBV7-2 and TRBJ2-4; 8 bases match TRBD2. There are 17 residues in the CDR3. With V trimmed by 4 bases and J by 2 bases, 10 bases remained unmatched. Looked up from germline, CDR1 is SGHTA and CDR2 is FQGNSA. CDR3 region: CASSSPGLALTKNIQYF. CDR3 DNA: TGTGCCAGCAGCTCTCCCGGACTAGCCCTCACCAAAAACATTCAGTACTTC.

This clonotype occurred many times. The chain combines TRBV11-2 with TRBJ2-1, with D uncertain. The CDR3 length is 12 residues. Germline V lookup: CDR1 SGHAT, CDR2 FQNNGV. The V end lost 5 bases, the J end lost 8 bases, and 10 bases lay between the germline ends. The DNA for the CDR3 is TGTGCCAGCAGCCCCCCAATCGATGAGCAGTTCTTC. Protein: CASSPPIDEQFF.

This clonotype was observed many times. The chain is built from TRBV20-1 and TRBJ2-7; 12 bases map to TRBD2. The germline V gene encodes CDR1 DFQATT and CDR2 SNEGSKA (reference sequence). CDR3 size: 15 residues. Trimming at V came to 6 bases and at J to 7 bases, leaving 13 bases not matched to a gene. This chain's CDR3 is CSAPLTGLAGYEQYF. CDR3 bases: TGCAGTGCCCCCCTCACGGGACTAGCGGGTTATGAGCAGTACTTC.

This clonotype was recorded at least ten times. The CDR3 region is CSARPPDLGYEQYF. The CDR3 DNA reads as TGCAGTGCTAGACCCCCGGACCTTGGCTACGAGCAGTACTTC. The chain is built from TRBV20-1 and TRBJ2-7; D unclear. This CDR3 contains 14 residues. The V end lost 2 bases, the J end lost 3 bases, and 14 bases lay between the germline ends. Per the germline V gene, CDR1 is DFQATT and CDR2 is SNEGSKA (reference sequence).